Listed below are T cell receptor beta chains from one sample, sequenced in a study of vaccination effects on CD4 cells after COVID-19. No antigen has been assigned to these receptors. This table comes from immunoSEQ multiplex PCR, and its TCRdb copy is limited to in-frame clones, with some not included. This table holds about 48,000 clones, about 67% found once. The sample here was CD4+ T cells from PBMCs cultured without peptide, taken before COVID-19 vaccination. The receptors here all came from a human donor who received a COVID-19 vaccine. The CDR3 runs from the conserved cysteine through the conserved F or W. The order of the fields is CDR3 protein, CDR3 DNA, V gene, clone size, J gene, D gene. A D gene is named only where the DNA matches it firmly. A clone size is listed for some rows: how often the clone was seen (once, few, many), or a class if it is expanded.

cdr3_aa: CASSIRRTGYTF
cdr3_nt: TGTGCCAGTAGTATTAGACGGACGGGCTACACCTTC
v_call: TRBV19
clone_size: few
j_call: TRBJ1-2
d_call: NA

cdr3_aa: CASSPTNSGGLETQYF
cdr3_nt: TGTGCCAGCAGCCCGACCAATAGCGGGGGTCTGGAGACCCAGTACTTC
v_call: TRBV3-1/TRBV3-2
clone_size: NA
j_call: TRBJ2-5
d_call: TRBD2

cdr3_aa: CASSGFGTGKNEKLFF
cdr3_nt: TGTGCCAGCAGCGGCTTTGGGACAGGGAAGAATGAAAAACTGTTTTTT
v_call: TRBV9
clone_size: NA
j_call: TRBJ1-4
d_call: TRBD1

cdr3_aa: CASRGNTEAFF
cdr3_nt: TGCGCCAGCAGGGGGAACACTGAAGCTTTCTTT
v_call: TRBV4-3
clone_size: NA
j_call: TRBJ1-1
d_call: NA

cdr3_aa: CASSPAGDGYTF
cdr3_nt: TGTGCCAGCTCACCGGCAGGGGACGGCTACACCTTC
v_call: TRBV18
clone_size: NA
j_call: TRBJ1-2
d_call: NA

cdr3_aa: CASSQRDRSTTFQETQYF
cdr3_nt: TGTGCCAGCAGTCAAAGGGACAGAAGTACCACGTTCCAAGAGACCCAGTACTTC
v_call: TRBV6-6
clone_size: few
j_call: TRBJ2-5
d_call: TRBD1

cdr3_aa: CASSQIGRGNYGYTF
cdr3_nt: TGCGCCAGCAGCCAAATAGGACGGGGAAACTATGGCTACACCTTC
v_call: TRBV4-1
clone_size: NA
j_call: TRBJ1-2
d_call: NA

cdr3_aa: CASSTTPGNTIYF
cdr3_nt: TGCGCCAGCAGCACGACTCCTGGAAACACCATATATTTT
v_call: TRBV5-1
clone_size: NA
j_call: TRBJ1-3
d_call: NA

cdr3_aa: CASSSPPYEQYF
cdr3_nt: TGTGCCAGCAGCTCTCCCCCCTACGAGCAGTACTTC
v_call: TRBV3-1/TRBV3-2
clone_size: NA
j_call: TRBJ2-7
d_call: NA

cdr3_aa: CASSSGTPTEAFF
cdr3_nt: TGTGCCAGCAGTTCCGGGACACCCACTGAAGCTTTCTTT
v_call: TRBV6-2/TRBV6-3
clone_size: NA
j_call: TRBJ1-1
d_call: NA

cdr3_aa: CASSLGLAGGAGELFF
cdr3_nt: TGTGCCAGCAGCTTGGGACTAGCGGGAGGGGCCGGGGAGCTGTTTTTT
v_call: TRBV5-4
clone_size: NA
j_call: TRBJ2-2
d_call: TRBD2

cdr3_aa: CASRGLAGGEQYF
cdr3_nt: TGCGCCAGCAGGGGACTAGCGGGAGGCGAGCAGTACTTC
v_call: TRBV10-2
clone_size: NA
j_call: TRBJ2-7
d_call: TRBD2

cdr3_aa: CASSGDRGYEQYF
cdr3_nt: TGTGCCAGCAGCGGGGACAGGGGCTACGAGCAGTACTTC
v_call: TRBV6-5
clone_size: NA
j_call: TRBJ2-7
d_call: TRBD1

cdr3_aa: CASSLEGGEQYF
cdr3_nt: TGTGCCAGCAGTTTGGAGGGGGGCGAGCAGTACTTC
v_call: TRBV27
clone_size: NA
j_call: TRBJ2-7
d_call: NA

cdr3_aa: CASSLNPGYEQFF
cdr3_nt: TGTGCCAGCAGCTTAAATCCCGGGTATGAGCAGTTCTTC
v_call: TRBV7-3
clone_size: few
j_call: TRBJ2-1
d_call: NA

cdr3_aa: CATSDATGGHGELFF
cdr3_nt: TGTGCCACCAGTGATGCTACAGGGGGCCACGGGGAGCTGTTTTTT
v_call: TRBV24-1
clone_size: few
j_call: TRBJ2-2
d_call: TRBD1

cdr3_aa: CASSTPWRQGDQPQHF
cdr3_nt: TGTGCCAGCAGTACCCCCTGGCGGCAGGGGGATCAGCCCCAGCATTTT
v_call: TRBV6-2/TRBV6-3
clone_size: NA
j_call: TRBJ1-5
d_call: TRBD1

cdr3_aa: CASSLGGSSYNEQFF
cdr3_nt: TGTGCCAGCAGCTTAGGGGGCAGCTCCTACAATGAGCAGTTCTTC
v_call: TRBV11-3
clone_size: NA
j_call: TRBJ2-1
d_call: NA

cdr3_aa: CASSPARGLNTGELFF
cdr3_nt: TGTGCCAGCTCACCAGCACGGGGCCTGAACACCGGGGAGCTGTTTTTT
v_call: TRBV18
clone_size: NA
j_call: TRBJ2-2
d_call: NA

cdr3_aa: CAISEGRGNSPLHF
cdr3_nt: TGTGCCATCAGTGAAGGAAGGGGGAATTCACCCCTCCACTTT
v_call: TRBV10-3
clone_size: NA
j_call: TRBJ1-6
d_call: NA

cdr3_aa: CASSPSLTYGYTF
cdr3_nt: TGTGCCAGCAGCCCTTCCTTGACTTACGGCTACACCTTC
v_call: TRBV12-3/TRBV12-4
clone_size: few
j_call: TRBJ1-2
d_call: NA

cdr3_aa: CASSLRTSGANNEQFF
cdr3_nt: TGCGCCAGCAGCCTACGGACTAGCGGGGCGAACAATGAGCAGTTCTTC
v_call: TRBV4-3
clone_size: NA
j_call: TRBJ2-1
d_call: TRBD2

cdr3_aa: CAWGAGYNEQFF
cdr3_nt: TGTGCCTGGGGGGCGGGTTACAATGAGCAGTTCTTC
v_call: TRBV30
clone_size: NA
j_call: TRBJ2-1
d_call: NA

cdr3_aa: CAWSADYTGELFF
cdr3_nt: TGTGCCTGGAGTGCAGACTACACCGGGGAGCTGTTTTTT
v_call: TRBV30
clone_size: few
j_call: TRBJ2-2
d_call: NA

cdr3_aa: CASSQEGRTGRYEQYF
cdr3_nt: TGTGCCAGCAGCCAAGAAGGGAGGACAGGGAGGTACGAGCAGTACTTC
v_call: TRBV4-2
clone_size: few
j_call: TRBJ2-7
d_call: TRBD1

cdr3_aa: CASRSFAPNTEAFF
cdr3_nt: TGTGCCAGCAGATCATTCGCTCCGAACACTGAAGCTTTCTTT
v_call: TRBV6-5
clone_size: NA
j_call: TRBJ1-1
d_call: NA

cdr3_aa: CASILRWGLGTEAFF
cdr3_nt: TGTGCCAGCATCCTGAGGTGGGGTTTGGGCACTGAAGCTTTCTTT
v_call: TRBV27
clone_size: NA
j_call: TRBJ1-1
d_call: NA

cdr3_aa: CAISEGQGQETQYF
cdr3_nt: TGTGCCATCAGTGAGGGACAGGGACAAGAGACCCAGTACTTC
v_call: TRBV10-3
clone_size: once
j_call: TRBJ2-5
d_call: TRBD1

cdr3_aa: CASSLALQPQHF
cdr3_nt: TGTGCCAGCAGCTTAGCGCTTCAGCCCCAGCATTTT
v_call: TRBV7-9
clone_size: few
j_call: TRBJ1-5
d_call: NA

cdr3_aa: CASSKASRDSVDQPQHF
cdr3_nt: TGTGCCAGCAGCAAAGCGTCCCGGGACAGCGTCGATCAGCCCCAGCATTTT
v_call: TRBV21-1
clone_size: NA
j_call: TRBJ1-5
d_call: NA

cdr3_aa: CASSYFPGLAGGPGQQFF
cdr3_nt: TGTGCCAGCAGTTACTTCCCGGGACTAGCGGGGGGGCCGGGTCAGCAGTTCTTC
v_call: TRBV6-2/TRBV6-3
clone_size: NA
j_call: TRBJ2-1
d_call: TRBD2

cdr3_aa: CASSPPSGTNTIYF
cdr3_nt: TGTGCCAGCTCACCACCGTCAGGGACCAACACCATATATTTT
v_call: TRBV18
clone_size: NA
j_call: TRBJ1-3
d_call: NA

cdr3_aa: CSATGGQTNTEAFF
cdr3_nt: TGCAGCGCGACTGGAGGGCAGACCAACACTGAAGCTTTCTTT
v_call: TRBV29-1
clone_size: NA
j_call: TRBJ1-1
d_call: NA

cdr3_aa: CASSFGYNYGYTF
cdr3_nt: TGTGCCAGCAGCTTCGGGTATAACTATGGCTACACCTTC
v_call: TRBV7-2
clone_size: NA
j_call: TRBJ1-2
d_call: NA

cdr3_aa: CASSLGSGYGYTF
cdr3_nt: TGTGCCAGCAGCCTGGGTTCGGGGTATGGCTACACCTTC
v_call: TRBV2
clone_size: NA
j_call: TRBJ1-2
d_call: NA

cdr3_aa: CASSWRTGGGSAFF
cdr3_nt: TGTGCCAGCAGCTGGAGGACAGGGGGTGGGTCGGCTTTCTTT
v_call: TRBV5-6
clone_size: NA
j_call: TRBJ1-1
d_call: TRBD1

cdr3_aa: CASKRSAGRETQYF
cdr3_nt: TGTGCCAGTAAACGTTCGGCAGGGCGAGAGACCCAGTACTTC
v_call: TRBV19
clone_size: NA
j_call: TRBJ2-5
d_call: NA

cdr3_aa: CASSIKQALYGYTF
cdr3_nt: TGTGCCAGTAGTATAAAACAGGCGCTATATGGCTACACCTTC
v_call: TRBV19
clone_size: NA
j_call: TRBJ1-2
d_call: NA

cdr3_aa: CASSQGPTFGYGYTF
cdr3_nt: TGTGCCAGCAGCCAGGGACCTACTTTCGGCTATGGCTACACCTTC
v_call: TRBV14
clone_size: NA
j_call: TRBJ1-2
d_call: NA

cdr3_aa: CAISGSGPYEQYF
cdr3_nt: TGTGCCATCAGTGGAAGCGGCCCCTACGAGCAGTACTTC
v_call: TRBV10-3
clone_size: NA
j_call: TRBJ2-7
d_call: NA

cdr3_aa: CASSSLGRTSGELFF
cdr3_nt: TGTGCCAGCAGTTCCCTCGGACGAACTTCAGGGGAGCTGTTTTTT
v_call: TRBV6-2/TRBV6-3
clone_size: NA
j_call: TRBJ2-2
d_call: NA

cdr3_aa: CASSPTNPNNEQFF
cdr3_nt: TGTGCCAGCAGCCCTACCAACCCAAACAATGAGCAGTTCTTC
v_call: TRBV3-1/TRBV3-2
clone_size: NA
j_call: TRBJ2-1
d_call: NA